This is a list of T cell receptor beta chains from one sample in a study of OX40 agonist ivuxolimab in advanced cancers. Libraries were prepared by immunoSEQ multiplex PCR; TCRdb keeps only in-frame clonotypes and omits some of them. The table shows about 46,000 clones, with about 87% occurring only once. Specimen: CD4+ or CD8+ T cells sorted from blood, collected in a trial of the OX40 agonist ivuxolimab. The origin of the receptors is an adult with an advanced solid tumor such as melanoma, head and neck, liver or kidney cancer. CDR3s include the opening cysteine and the closing phenylalanine or tryptophan.

V gene: TRBV13
CDR3 protein: CASSSAGLASYEQYF

V gene: TRBV5-4
CDR3 protein: CASSSPGATPYEQYF

V gene: TRBV29-1
CDR3 protein: CSVEGRGGYNEQFF

V gene: TRBV9
CDR3 protein: CASSVDIDNEQFF

V gene: TRBV2
CDR3 protein: CASSTTRVSGIEDTQYF

V gene: TRBV4-2
CDR3 protein: CASSHPGLPGELFF

V gene: TRBV9
CDR3 protein: CASSVGQGKLETQYF

V gene: TRBV4-1
CDR3 protein: CASSPGTGLTYEQYF

V gene: TRBV2
CDR3 protein: CASRDRDPIGDGYTF

V gene: TRBV7-9
CDR3 protein: CASSLGGGKDTQYF

V gene: TRBV9
CDR3 protein: CASSPSGLISTDTQYF

V gene: TRBV9
CDR3 protein: CASSVDGQGWAGELFF

V gene: TRBV20-1
CDR3 protein: CSARPTPEAFF

V gene: TRBV13
CDR3 protein: CASSNQGAADTQYF

V gene: TRBV4-1
CDR3 protein: CASSQHPRDRVFEEQYF

V gene: TRBV28
CDR3 protein: CASSSSGRGYEQYF

V gene: TRBV6-1
CDR3 protein: CASSTGLAADTQYF

V gene: TRBV6-6
CDR3 protein: CASSYSKVGRNTEAFF

V gene: TRBV5-6
CDR3 protein: CASSPGASWYGYTF

V gene: TRBV5-4
CDR3 protein: CASSWGTSGGYEQYF

V gene: TRBV5-1
CDR3 protein: CASSVESNGEPQHF

V gene: TRBV27
CDR3 protein: CASSFSGGGSYNEQFF

V gene: TRBV7-9
CDR3 protein: CASSPDGYSYNEQFF

V gene: TRBV9
CDR3 protein: CASSVSGSSTDTQYF

V gene: TRBV9
CDR3 protein: CASSEGTAVAGELFF

V gene: TRBV28
CDR3 protein: CASSSQGLSAQHF

V gene: TRBV6-6
CDR3 protein: CASSYSGPQETQYF

V gene: TRBV19
CDR3 protein: CASRRDGGNTIYF

V gene: TRBV6-5
CDR3 protein: CASRASGSYEQYF

V gene: TRBV7-9
CDR3 protein: CASSLPPGVAGSSEQYF

V gene: TRBV7-9
CDR3 protein: CASSLESRRDEQYF